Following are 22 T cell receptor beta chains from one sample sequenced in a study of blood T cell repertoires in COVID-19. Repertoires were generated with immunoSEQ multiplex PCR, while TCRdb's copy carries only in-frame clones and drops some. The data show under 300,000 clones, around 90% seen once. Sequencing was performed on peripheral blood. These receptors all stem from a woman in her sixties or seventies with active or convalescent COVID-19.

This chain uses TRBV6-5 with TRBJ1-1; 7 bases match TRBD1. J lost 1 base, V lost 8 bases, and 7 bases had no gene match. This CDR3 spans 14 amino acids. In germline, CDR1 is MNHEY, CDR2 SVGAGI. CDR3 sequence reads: CASGFRGRNTEAFF. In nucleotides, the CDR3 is TGTGCCAGCGGTTTTAGGGGGCGGAACACTGAAGCTTTCTTT.

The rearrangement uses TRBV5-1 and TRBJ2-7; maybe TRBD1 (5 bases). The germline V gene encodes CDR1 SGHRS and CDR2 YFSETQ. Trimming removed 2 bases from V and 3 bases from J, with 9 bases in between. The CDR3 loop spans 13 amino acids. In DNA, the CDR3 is TGCGCCAGCAGCTTCACAGGTAACTACGAGCAGTACTTC. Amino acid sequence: CASSFTGNYEQYF.

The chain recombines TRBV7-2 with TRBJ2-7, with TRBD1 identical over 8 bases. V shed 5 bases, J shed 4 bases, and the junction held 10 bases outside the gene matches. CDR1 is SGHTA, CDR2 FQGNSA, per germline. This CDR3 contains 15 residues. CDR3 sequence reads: CASSRRQGLSYEQYF. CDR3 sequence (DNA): TGTGCCAGCAGCCGGCGACAGGGGTTGAGTTACGAGCAGTACTTC.

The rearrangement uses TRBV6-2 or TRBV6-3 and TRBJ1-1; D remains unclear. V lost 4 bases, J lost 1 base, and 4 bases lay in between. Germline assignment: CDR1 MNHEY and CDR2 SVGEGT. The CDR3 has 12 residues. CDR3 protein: CASSFGNTEAFF. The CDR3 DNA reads TGTGCCAGCAGTTTCGGGAACACTGAAGCTTTCTTT.

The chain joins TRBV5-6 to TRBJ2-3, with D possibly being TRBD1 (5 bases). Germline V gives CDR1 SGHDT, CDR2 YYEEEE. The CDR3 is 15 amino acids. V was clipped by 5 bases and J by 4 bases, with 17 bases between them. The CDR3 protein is CASRTPSGAPDTQYF. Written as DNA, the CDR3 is TGTGCCAGCAGAACTCCCTCTGGGGCCCCAGATACGCAGTATTTT.

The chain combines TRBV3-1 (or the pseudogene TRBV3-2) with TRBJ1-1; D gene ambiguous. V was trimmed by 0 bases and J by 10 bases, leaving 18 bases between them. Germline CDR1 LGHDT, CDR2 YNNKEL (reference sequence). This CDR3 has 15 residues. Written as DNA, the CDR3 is TGTGCCAGCAGCCAAGATGGGCACGGATCTTTGGGAGCTTTCTTT. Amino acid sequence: CASSQDGHGSLGAFF.

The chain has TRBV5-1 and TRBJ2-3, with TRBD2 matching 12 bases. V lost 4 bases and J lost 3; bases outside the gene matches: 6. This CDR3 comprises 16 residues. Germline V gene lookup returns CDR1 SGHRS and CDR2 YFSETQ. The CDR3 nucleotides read TGCGCCAGCAGCCGAACGGGACTAGCGGGTACAGATACGCAGTATTTT. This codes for CASSRTGLAGTDTQYF.

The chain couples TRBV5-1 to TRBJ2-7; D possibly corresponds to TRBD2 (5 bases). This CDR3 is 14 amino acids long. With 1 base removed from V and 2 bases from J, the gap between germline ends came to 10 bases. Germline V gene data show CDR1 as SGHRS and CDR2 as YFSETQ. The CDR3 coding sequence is TGCGCCAGCAGCTTGAGTAGCGCCGCCTACGAGCAGTACTTC. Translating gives CASSLSSAAYEQYF. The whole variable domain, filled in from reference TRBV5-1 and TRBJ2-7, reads KAGVTQTPRYLIKTRGQQVTLSCSPISGHRSVSWYQQTPGQGLQFLFEYFSETQRNKGNFPGRFSGRQFSNSRSEMNVSTLELGDSALYLCASSLSSAAYEQYFGPGTRLTVT.

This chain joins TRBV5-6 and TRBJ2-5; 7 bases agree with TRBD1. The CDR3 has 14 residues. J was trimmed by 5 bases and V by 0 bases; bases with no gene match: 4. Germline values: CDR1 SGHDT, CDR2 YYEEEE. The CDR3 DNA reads TGTGCCAGCAGCTTGGAAGGGGGCCTGGAGACCCAGTACTTC. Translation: CASSLEGGLETQYF.

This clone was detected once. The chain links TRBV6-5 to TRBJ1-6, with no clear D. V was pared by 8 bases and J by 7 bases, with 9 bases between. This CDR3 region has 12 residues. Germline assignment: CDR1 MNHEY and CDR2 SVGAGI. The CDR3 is CASASGNSPLHF. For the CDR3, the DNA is TGTGCCAGCGCATCCGGGAATTCACCCCTCCACTTT.

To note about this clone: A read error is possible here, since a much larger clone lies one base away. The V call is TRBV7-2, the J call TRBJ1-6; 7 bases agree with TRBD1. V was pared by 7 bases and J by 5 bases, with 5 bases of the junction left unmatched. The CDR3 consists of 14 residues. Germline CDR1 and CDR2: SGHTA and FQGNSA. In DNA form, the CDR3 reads TGTGCCAGCACCTTGGGACAGAATAATTCACCCCTCCACTTT. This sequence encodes CASTLGQNNSPLHF.

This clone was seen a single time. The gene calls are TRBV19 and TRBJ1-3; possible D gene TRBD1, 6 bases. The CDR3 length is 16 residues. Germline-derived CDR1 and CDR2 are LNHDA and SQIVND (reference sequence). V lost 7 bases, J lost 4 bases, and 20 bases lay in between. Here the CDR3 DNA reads TGTGCCAGTACTTTCCTAGGGAGCAGGGGAGGAAACACCATATATTTT. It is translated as CASTFLGSRGGNTIYF.

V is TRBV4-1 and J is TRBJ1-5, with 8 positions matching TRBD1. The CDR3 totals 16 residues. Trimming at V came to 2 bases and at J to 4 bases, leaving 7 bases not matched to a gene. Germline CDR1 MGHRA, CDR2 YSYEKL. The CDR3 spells CASSQSTGGANQPQHF. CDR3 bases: TGCGCCAGCAGCCAATCAACAGGGGGGGCTAATCAGCCCCAGCATTTT.

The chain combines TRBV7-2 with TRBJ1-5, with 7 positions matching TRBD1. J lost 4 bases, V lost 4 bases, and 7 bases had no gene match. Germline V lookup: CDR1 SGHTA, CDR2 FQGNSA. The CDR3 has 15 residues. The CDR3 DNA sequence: TGTGCCAGCAGCTCCACAGGGGTTTGGAATCAGCCCCAGCATTTT. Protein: CASSSTGVWNQPQHF.

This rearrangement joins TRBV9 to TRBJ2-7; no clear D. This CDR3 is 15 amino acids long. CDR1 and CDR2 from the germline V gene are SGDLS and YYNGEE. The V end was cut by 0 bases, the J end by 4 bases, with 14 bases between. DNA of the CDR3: TGTGCCAGCAGCGTAGAGGTATATCCGGGTTACGAGCAGTACTTC. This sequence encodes CASSVEVYPGYEQYF.

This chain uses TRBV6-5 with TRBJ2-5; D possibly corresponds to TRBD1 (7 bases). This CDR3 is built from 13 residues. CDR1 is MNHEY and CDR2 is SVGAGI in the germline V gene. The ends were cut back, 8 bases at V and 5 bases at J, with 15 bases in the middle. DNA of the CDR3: TGTGCCAGCCTCAGGGGGGCTAGGGAGACCCAGTACTTC. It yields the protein CASLRGARETQYF.

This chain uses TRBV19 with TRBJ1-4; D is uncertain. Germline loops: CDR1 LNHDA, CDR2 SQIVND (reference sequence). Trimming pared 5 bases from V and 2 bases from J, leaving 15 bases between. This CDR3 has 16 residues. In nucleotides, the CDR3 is TGTGCCAGTAGTGCGGGCCAAACAAGGACTAATGAAAAACTGTTTTTT. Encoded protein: CASSAGQTRTNEKLFF.

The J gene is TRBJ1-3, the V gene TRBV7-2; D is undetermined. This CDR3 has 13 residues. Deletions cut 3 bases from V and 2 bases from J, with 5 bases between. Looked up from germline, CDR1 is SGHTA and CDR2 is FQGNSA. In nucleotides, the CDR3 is TGTGCCAGCAGCTTCTGGCCTGGAAACACCATATATTTT. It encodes CASSFWPGNTIYF. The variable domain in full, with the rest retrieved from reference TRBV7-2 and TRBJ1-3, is GAGVSQSPSNKVTEKGKDVELRCDPISGHTALYWYRQSLGQGLEFLIYFQGNSAPDKSGLPSDRFSAERTGGSVSTLTIQRTQQEDSAVYLCASSFWPGNTIYFGEGSWLTVV.

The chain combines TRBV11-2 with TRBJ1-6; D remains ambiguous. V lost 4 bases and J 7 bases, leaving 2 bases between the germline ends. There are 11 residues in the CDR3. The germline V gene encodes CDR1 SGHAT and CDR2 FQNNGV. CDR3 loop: CASSSNSPLHF. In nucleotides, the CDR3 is TGTGCCAGCAGCTCAAATTCACCCCTCCACTTT.

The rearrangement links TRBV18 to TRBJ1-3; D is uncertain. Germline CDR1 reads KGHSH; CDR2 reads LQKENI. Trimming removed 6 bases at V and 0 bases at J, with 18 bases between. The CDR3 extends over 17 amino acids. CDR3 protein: CASSPQSSVISGNTIYF. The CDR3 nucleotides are TGTGCCAGCTCCCCGCAGTCATCAGTGATCTCTGGAAACACCATATATTTT.

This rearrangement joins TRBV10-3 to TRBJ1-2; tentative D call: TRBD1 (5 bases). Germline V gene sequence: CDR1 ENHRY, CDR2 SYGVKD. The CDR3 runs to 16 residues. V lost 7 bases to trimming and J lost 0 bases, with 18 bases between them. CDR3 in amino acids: CAIKGDRGEANYGYTF. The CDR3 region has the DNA TGTGCCATCAAGGGAGATCGGGGGGAAGCTAACTATGGCTACACCTTC.

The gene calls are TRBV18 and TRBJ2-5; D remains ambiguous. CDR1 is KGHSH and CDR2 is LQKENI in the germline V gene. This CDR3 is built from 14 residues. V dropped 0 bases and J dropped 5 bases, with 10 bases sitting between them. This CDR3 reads CASSPPAQMETQYF. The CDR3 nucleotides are TGTGCCAGCTCACCACCGGCCCAGATGGAGACCCAGTACTTC.